This T cell receptor (beta chain) was identified in a study of T cell responses to AZD1222 COVID-19 vaccine. Study-level findings and limits: Seropositive AZD1222 recipients at baseline numbered only five or six. Within unmutated variant regions lay the reported targets of nearly half of spike-specific TCRs.

On this clone: Its antigen remains unidentified.

Profiled with immunoSEQ multiplex PCR; TCRdb holds only in-frame clones, not every one. The table lists 150,000 to 200,000 clones, about 95% of them singletons. CDR1 MGHDK and CDR2 SYGVNS come from the germline V gene. V lost 3 bases, J lost 3 bases, and 9 bases lay in between. This CDR3 is 13 amino acids long. The sample consisted of peripheral blood, taken on day 0 of AZD1222 vaccination. The chain combines TRBV25-1 with TRBJ2-7, with D possibly being TRBD2 (5 bases). The receptor's source is an adult in good health. In nucleotides, the CDR3 is TGTGCCAGCAGTGAGGCCGGACTCTACGAGCAGTACTTC. Protein: CASSEAGLYEQYF.